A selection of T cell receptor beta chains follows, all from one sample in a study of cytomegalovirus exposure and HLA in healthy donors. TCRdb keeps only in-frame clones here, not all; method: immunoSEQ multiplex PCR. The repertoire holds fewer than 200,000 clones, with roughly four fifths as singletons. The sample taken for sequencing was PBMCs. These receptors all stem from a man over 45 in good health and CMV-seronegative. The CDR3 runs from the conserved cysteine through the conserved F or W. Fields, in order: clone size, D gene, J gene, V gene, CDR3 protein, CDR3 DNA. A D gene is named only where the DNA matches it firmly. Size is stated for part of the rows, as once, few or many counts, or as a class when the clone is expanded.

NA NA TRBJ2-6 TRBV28 CASSSVMRWSGTWAGANVLTF TGTGCCAGCAGTTCTGTGATGCGGTGGTCAGGGACTTGGGCTGGGGCCAACGTCCTGACTTTC
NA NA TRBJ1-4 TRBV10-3 CAVRGGTDNEKLFF TGTGCCGTCCGCGGGGGTACGGATAATGAAAAACTGTTTTTT
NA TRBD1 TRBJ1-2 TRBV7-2 CASSLGDRVFGYTF TGTGCCAGCAGCTTAGGGGACAGGGTTTTTGGCTACACCTTC
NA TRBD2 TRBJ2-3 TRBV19 CASSRGLAGISTDTQYF TGTGCCAGTAGTAGGGGACTAGCGGGAATAAGCACAGATACGCAGTATTTT
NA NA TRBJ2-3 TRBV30 CAWSLTDTQYF TGTGCCTGGAGTCTCACAGATACGCAGTATTTT
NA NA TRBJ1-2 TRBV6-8 CASSIGQTHYGYTF TGTGCCAGCTCTATAGGACAGACCCACTATGGCTACACCTTC
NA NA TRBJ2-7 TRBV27 CASSKRQLYEQYF TGTGCCAGCAGTAAACGACAGCTTTACGAGCAGTACTTC
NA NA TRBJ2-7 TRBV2 CASSRGSEQYF TGTGCCAGCAGTCGAGGCTCCGAGCAGTACTTC
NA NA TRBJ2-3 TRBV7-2 CASSLGWGADTQYF TGTGCCAGCAGCTTGGGGTGGGGGGCAGATACGCAGTATTTT
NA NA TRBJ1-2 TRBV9 CASSVALGASIYGYTF TGTGCCAGCAGCGTAGCTTTAGGGGCCTCAATATATGGCTACACCTTC
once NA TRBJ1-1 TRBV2 CASSEQGRTEAFF TGTGCCAGCAGTGAACAGGGGCGGACTGAAGCTTTCTTT
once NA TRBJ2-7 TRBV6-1 CASRDRSGQYEQYF TGTGCCAGCAGGGATAGGTCAGGGCAATACGAGCAGTACTTC
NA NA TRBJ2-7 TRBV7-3 CASRREGGAYEQYF TGTGCCAGCAGGAGAGAGGGAGGTGCCTACGAGCAGTACTTC
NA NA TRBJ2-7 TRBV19 CASSINEPARSYEQYF TGTGCCAGTAGTATAAATGAGCCAGCGCGCTCCTACGAGCAGTACTTC
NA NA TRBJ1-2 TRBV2 CASRQGSLNYGYTF TGTGCCAGCAGACAGGGTTCACTCAACTATGGCTACACCTTC
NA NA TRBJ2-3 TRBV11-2 CASSLDLRSDTQYF TGTGCCAGCAGCTTAGATCTAAGATCAGATACGCAGTATTTT
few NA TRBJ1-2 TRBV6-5 CASSPPHNYNYGYTF TGTGCCAGCAGCCCCCCCCACAATTATAACTATGGCTACACCTTC
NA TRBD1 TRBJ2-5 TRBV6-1 CASSEWTGALQETQYF TGTGCCAGCAGTGAGTGGACAGGGGCCCTCCAAGAGACCCAGTACTTC
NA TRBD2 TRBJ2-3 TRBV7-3 CASSLASGGADTQYF TGTGCCAGCAGCTTGGCTAGCGGGGGAGCAGATACGCAGTATTTT
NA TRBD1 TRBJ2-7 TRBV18 CASSGTGGTYEQYF TGTGCCAGCTCTGGGACAGGGGGCACCTACGAGCAGTACTTC
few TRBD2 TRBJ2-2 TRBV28 CASSSGGGANTGELFF TGTGCCAGCAGTTCGGGGGGGGGCGCGAACACCGGGGAGCTGTTTTTT
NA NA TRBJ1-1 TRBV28 CASSSPPGGGETEAFF TGTGCCAGCAGTTCCCCCCCGGGCGGCGGGGAGACTGAAGCTTTCTTT
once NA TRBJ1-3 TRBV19 CASSIGLRVSGNTIYF TGTGCCAGTAGTATAGGTCTCCGGGTTTCGGGAAACACCATATATTTT
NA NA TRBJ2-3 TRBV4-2 CASSGGRTDTQYF TGTGCCAGCAGCGGGGGCCGCACAGATACGCAGTATTTT
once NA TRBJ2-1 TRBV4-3 CASSQPPRNRDAYNEQFF TGCGCCAGCAGCCAACCTCCCCGTAACAGGGATGCCTACAATGAGCAGTTCTTC
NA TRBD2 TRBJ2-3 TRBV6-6 CASRREGLAGTDTQYF TGTGCCAGCAGAAGGGAGGGACTAGCGGGGACAGATACGCAGTATTTT
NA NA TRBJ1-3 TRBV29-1 CSVGTEIGNTIYF TGCAGCGTTGGGACAGAAATCGGAAACACCATATATTTT
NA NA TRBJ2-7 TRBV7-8 CASSLGSTGSYEQYF TGTGCCAGCAGCTTGGGAAGTACAGGATCCTACGAGCAGTACTTC
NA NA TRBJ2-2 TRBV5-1 CASSLASSTGELFF TGCGCCAGCAGCTTGGCCTCCAGCACCGGGGAGCTGTTTTTT
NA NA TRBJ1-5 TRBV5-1 CASSLMGSQPQHF TGCGCCAGCAGCTTGATGGGGAGTCAGCCCCAGCATTTT
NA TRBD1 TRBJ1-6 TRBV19 CASSPQSGQGNSPLHF TGTGCCAGTAGTCCTCAATCGGGACAGGGTAATTCACCCCTCCACTTT
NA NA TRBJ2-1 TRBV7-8 CASRAVRVNEQFF TGTGCCAGCAGAGCCGTCAGGGTCAATGAGCAGTTCTTC
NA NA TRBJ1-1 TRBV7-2 CASSKGGAPRNTEAFF TGTGCCAGCAGCAAAGGGGGTGCCCCCCGGAACACTGAAGCTTTCTTT
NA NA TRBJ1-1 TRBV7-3 CASSLTGLTNTEAFF TGTGCCAGCAGCTTAACAGGACTGACGAACACTGAAGCTTTCTTT
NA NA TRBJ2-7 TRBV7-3 CASSFRGAQQSYEQYF TGTGCCAGCAGCTTCCGGGGGGCACAACAAAGCTACGAGCAGTACTTC
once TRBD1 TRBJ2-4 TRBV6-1 CASSEVGQGVKQYF TGTGCCAGCAGTGAGGTGGGACAGGGAGTGAAACAGTACTTC
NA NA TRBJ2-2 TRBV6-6 CASSYKGRNTGELFF TGTGCCAGCAGTTACAAGGGGCGGAACACCGGGGAGCTGTTTTTT
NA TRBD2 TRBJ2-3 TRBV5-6 CASEGGGPTQYF TGTGCCAGCGAGGGCGGGGGGCCTACGCAGTATTTT
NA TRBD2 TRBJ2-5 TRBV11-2 CASSSRTSGSGETQYF TGTGCCAGCAGCTCTAGGACTAGCGGGAGTGGGGAGACCCAGTACTTC
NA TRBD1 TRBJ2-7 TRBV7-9 CASSNGPGQGVWEQYF TGTGCCAGCAGCAACGGACCGGGACAGGGAGTGTGGGAGCAGTACTTC
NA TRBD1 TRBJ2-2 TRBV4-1 CARLPQGLDNTGELFF TGCGCCAGACTACCACAGGGGTTGGATAACACCGGGGAGCTGTTTTTT
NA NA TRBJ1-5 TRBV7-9 CASSFGSQPQHF TGTGCCAGCAGCTTCGGGAGTCAGCCCCAGCATTTT
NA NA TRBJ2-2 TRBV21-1 CASSAGPGELFF TGTGCCAGCAGCGCAGGGCCCGGGGAGCTGTTTTTT
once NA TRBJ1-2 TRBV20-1 CSASYRGGYTF TGCAGTGCTAGTTACCGAGGGGGCTACACCTTC
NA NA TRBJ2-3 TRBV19 CASSMGREDTQYF TGTGCCAGTAGTATGGGCCGGGAAGATACGCAGTATTTT
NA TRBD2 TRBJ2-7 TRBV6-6 CASNPAGGLSYEQYF TGTGCCAGCAATCCAGCGGGGGGGCTCTCCTACGAGCAGTACTTC
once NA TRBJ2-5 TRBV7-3 CASSSDPGETQYF TGTGCCAGCAGCTCGGACCCGGGGGAGACCCAGTACTTC
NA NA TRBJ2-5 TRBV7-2 CASSRGNQETQYF TGTGCCAGCAGCCGGGGGAACCAGGAGACCCAGTACTTC
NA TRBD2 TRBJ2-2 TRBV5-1 CASSLPRTSGRSGGELFF TGCGCCAGCAGCCTTCCGAGAACTAGCGGGAGGAGTGGCGGGGAGCTGTTTTTT
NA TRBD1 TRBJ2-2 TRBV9 CASSVGGTGNTGELFF TGTGCCAGCAGCGTAGGGGGGACAGGCAACACCGGGGAGCTGTTTTTT
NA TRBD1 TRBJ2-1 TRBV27 CASSRDRVVNEQFF TGTGCCAGCAGCCGGGACAGGGTGGTGAATGAGCAGTTCTTC
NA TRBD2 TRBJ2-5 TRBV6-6 CASSYWGGKETQYF TGTGCCAGCAGTTACTGGGGGGGGAAAGAGACCCAGTACTTC
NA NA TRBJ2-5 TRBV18 CASSAGFVLETQYF TGTGCCAGCTCGGCAGGGTTTGTTTTGGAGACCCAGTACTTC
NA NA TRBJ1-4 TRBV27 CASSNPTVGNEKLFF TGTGCCAGCAGTAACCCGACTGTAGGTAATGAAAAACTGTTTTTT
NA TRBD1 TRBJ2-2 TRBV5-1 CASSANQGAHGELFF TGCGCCAGCAGCGCGAATCAGGGGGCGCACGGGGAGCTGTTTTTT